The clone carrying this T cell receptor (beta chain) was recorded a few times. V lost 5 bases and J lost 9; bases outside the gene matches: 14. Germline CDR1 reads SGHTA; CDR2 reads FQGNSA. This CDR3 contains 17 residues. This sample is part of a study of T cells in Graves' hyperthyroidism and ophthalmopathy. Template material for amplifying TCR beta CDR3 regions consisted of RNA transcripts. A first-round RT-PCR of the TCR CDR3 used the HTBI primer set. TCRdb re-called the multiplex PCR reads with MiXCR, one entry per CDR3 protein. Of about 420,000 distinct CDR3 sequences in the sample, 15% to 18% were seen once.

This chain joins TRBV7-2 and TRBJ2-1, with 12 bases identical to TRBD2. Material for sequencing was blood. The receptor comes from a woman between 18 and 29 years old with Graves' hyperthyroidism. This chain's CDR3 is CASSARSLAGGPFEQFF. CDR3 nucleotides: TGTGCCAGCAGCGCTCGATCGCTAGCGGGGGGGCCTTTTGAGCAGTTCTTC.